The count of the clone carrying this T cell receptor beta chain is one. The antigen is not known. These data originate in a study of blood T cells in healthy people across ages. Overall study results and limits: Getting older went along with TCR beta diversity per million T cells dropping roughly linearly. Long-lived and aged donors differed, with more naive CD4+ cells and higher diversity in the long-lived.

In each sample, at least 7 million PBMCs were isolated. Total RNA was extracted at no less than 6 micrograms per sample. For the second PCR, which ran for roughly 7 to 11 cycles, a sample-barcoded 5' primer and a J-beta primer mix were used. TCRdb recomputed calls from the 5' RACE reads with MiXCR, one row per CDR3 protein. The repertoire holds 1 million to 1.2 million distinct CDR3 sequences, with more than 30% as singletons. The sequenced material came from blood. The receptor comes from a young man in good health.

The CDR3 DNA follows: TGTGCCAGCAGCCGGTTCGAGGGGACCAAGAACACTGAAGCTTTCTTT. Encoded protein: CASSRFEGTKNTEAFF. The chain joins TRBV3-1 to TRBJ1-1; D might be TRBD1 (5 bases). V was shortened by 4 bases and J by 1 base, with 16 bases between the two germline ends. Germline V CDR1 and CDR2: LGHDT, YNNKEL (reference sequence). This CDR3 is 16 amino acids long.